The sequence of this T cell receptor beta chain was determined in a study of T cell repertoires in cytomegalovirus infection. Background on the study: Recently identified HLA-C-restricted CMV epitopes were among the peptides used. Indications of both CMV infection and matching HLA type were provided by public TCR beta signatures.

Findings and limits, study-wide: In two of eight donors, the top clonotype was HLA-C-restricted CMV-specific. People with CMV and the relevant HLA were identified by cumulative public TCR beta family frequency.

CDR3 size: 16 residues. V lost 4 bases and J 3 bases, leaving 19 bases between the germline ends. The V gene's germline CDR1 is SEHNR and CDR2 FQNEAQ (reference sequence). MiXCR, run by TCRdb on the reads, gives a single entry per CDR3 protein. The sample lists fewer than 85,000 distinct CDR3 sequences, around half occurring once. Points on this clonotype: Its matching antigen is unknown.

The sample was CD8+ T cells from cultured PBMCs, taken from culture after CMV antigen stimulation. This chain connects TRBV7-9 to TRBJ2-7; maybe TRBD2 (6 bases). The clonotype was recovered from a human donor in good health (CMV status not recorded). Some clones in this sample may be carry-over from other donors' samples. CDR3 DNA: TGTGCCAGCAGCTCGCAAGTGGGGACTCCTTACTACGAGCAGTACTTC. It encodes CASSSQVGTPYYEQYF. The full variable domain, its missing parts supplied by reference TRBV7-9 and TRBJ2-7, is DTGVSQNPRHKITKRGQNVTFRCDPISEHNRLYWYRQTLGQGPEFLTYFQNEAQLEKSRLLSDRFSAERPKGSFSTLEIQRTEQGDSAMYLCASSSQVGTPYYEQYFGPGTRLTVT.